This entry concerns a single TCR beta chain. This entry belongs to a study of T cell changes during pregnancy in multiple sclerosis. There are 14 residues in the CDR3. Germline V gives CDR1 SNHLY, CDR2 FYNNEI. Deletions cut 3 bases from V and 4 bases from J, with 12 bases between. Assay used: immunoSEQ multiplex PCR; TCRdb lists only in-frame clones, some missing. The table records about 70,000 clones, 90% to 95% of them present only once. The sequences come from peripheral blood, collected in the third trimester of pregnancy. The source is a female donor with multiple sclerosis, enrolled in a pregnancy study. The chain joins TRBV2 to TRBJ1-1, with D tentatively TRBD1 (5 bases). CDR3 protein: CASSEGGQGTEAFF. Here the CDR3 DNA reads TGTGCCAGCAGTGAGGGCGGACAAGGCACTGAAGCTTTCTTT. The full variable domain, rest sourced from reference TRBV2 and TRBJ1-1, is EPEVTQTPSHQVTQMGQEVILRCVPISNHLYFYWYRQILGQKVEFLVSFYNNEISEKSEIFDDQFSVERPDGSNFTLKIRSTKLEDSAMYFCASSEGGQGTEAFFGQGTRLTVV.